The 26 T cell receptor beta chains below were found in one sample sequenced in a study of control samples from healthy donors and cancer patients. TCRdb's copy holds only in-frame clones and misses some; the assay was immunoSEQ multiplex PCR. The sample consists of 95,000 to 100,000 clones, roughly 90% of them appearing once. Material: blood. These receptor sequences come from a young man in good health.

The J gene is TRBJ2-7, the V gene TRBV7-9, with TRBD2 identical over 8 bases. The CDR3 consists of 13 residues. CDR1 and CDR2 from the germline V gene are SEHNR and FQNEAQ (reference sequence). This CDR3 reads CASRVAGTYEQYF. CDR3 DNA: TGTGCTAGTAGGGTAGCGGGGACCTACGAGCAGTACTTC.

This clone was detected a few times. This rearrangement joins TRBV7-9 to TRBJ1-6; TRBD1 agrees at 9 bases. Germline V gene lookup returns CDR1 SEHNR and CDR2 FQNEAQ (reference sequence). There are 16 residues in the CDR3. J lost 4 bases, V lost 5 bases, and 6 bases had no gene match. CDR3 nucleotides: TGTGCCAGCAGCACTCGGACAGGGGCGTATAATTCACCCCTCCACTTT. It is translated as CASSTRTGAYNSPLHF.

The chain carries TRBV30 and TRBJ2-5; 11 bases are shared with TRBD2. Germline V gene lookup returns CDR1 GTSNPN and CDR2 SVGIG (reference sequence). This CDR3 has 19 amino acids. Germline trimming cut 2 bases from V and 5 bases from J; bases unmatched to any gene: 19. CDR3 in amino acids: CAWSLTFSGRGSRVETQYF. The CDR3 bases are TGTGCCTGGAGTTTGACATTTAGCGGGAGGGGATCGCGAGTGGAGACCCAGTACTTC.

Here the CDR3 reads CASRQTPGQGTDTQYF. The CDR3 bases are TGTGCCAGCAGGCAAACTCCGGGACAGGGGACGGATACGCAGTATTTT. The chain is built from TRBV5-4 and TRBJ2-3; TRBD1 agrees at 10 bases. J lost 6 bases, V lost 5 bases, and 12 bases had no gene match. The V gene's germline CDR1 is SGHNT and CDR2 YYREEE (reference sequence). This CDR3 is built from 16 residues.

This chain joins TRBV4-1 and TRBJ2-7; a weak D match, TRBD2 (5 bases). The CDR3 length is 14 residues. Germline assignment: CDR1 MGHRA and CDR2 YSYEKL. V dropped 4 bases and J dropped 0 bases, with 10 bases sitting between them. DNA for the CDR3: TGCGCCAGCAGCCTGACGGGGAGCTCCTACGAGCAGTACTTC. Translating it yields CASSLTGSSYEQYF.

The rearrangement links TRBV12-3 or TRBV12-4 to TRBJ1-2; D is unclear. This CDR3 is 12 amino acids long. The CDR3 spells CASKQGDYGYTF. The CDR3 DNA sequence: TGTGCATCAAAACAAGGAGACTATGGCTACACCTTC.

This clone occurred once. The V and J genes are TRBV5-4 and TRBJ2-1; 7 nucleotides line up with TRBD1. V lost 1 base and J lost 9; bases outside the gene matches: 4. This CDR3 is built from 13 residues. Per germline, CDR1 SGHNT and CDR2 YYREEE (reference sequence). The CDR3 bases are TGTGCCAGCAGCTTGTTAGGGGGCGTTGAGCAGTTCTTC. This codes for CASSLLGGVEQFF. The variable domain in full, completed from reference TRBV5-4 and TRBJ2-1, reads ETGVTQSPTHLIKTRGQQVTLRCSSQSGHNTVSWYQQALGQGPQFIFQYYREEENGRGNFPPRFSGLQFPNYSSELNVNALELDDSALYLCASSLLGGVEQFFGPGTRLTVL.

In this sample, this clone turned up once. The chain is built from TRBV5-1 and TRBJ2-5; TRBD2 matches at 10 bases. The CDR3 totals 19 residues. The V segment lost 4 bases and the J segment 7 bases; nucleotides outside the gene matches: 22. Germline CDR1 and CDR2: SGHRS and YFSETQ. The CDR3 DNA follows: TGCGCCAGCAGCCCGCTCGCCGAAGTAGCGGGGGGACATTATCGGACCCAGTACTTC. Residues: CASSPLAEVAGGHYRTQYF.

The chain links TRBV24-1 to TRBJ2-1, with 9 bases that match TRBD2. Losses at the gene ends were 9 bases for V and 4 bases for J; bases not matched to a gene: 6. This CDR3 spans 14 amino acids. Germline loops: CDR1 KGHDR, CDR2 SFDVKD. The CDR3 nucleotides are TGTGCCACCGGGCTAGCGGGATCGTACAATGAGCAGTTCTTC. Its translation is CATGLAGSYNEQFF.

By share, this clone counts as large. The rearrangement uses TRBV2 and TRBJ2-1; 11 positions match TRBD1. Unmatched junction bases numbered 5, after V lost 0 bases and J lost 4 bases. The CDR3 sequence is 17 residues long. Per germline, CDR1 SNHLY and CDR2 FYNNEI. The CDR3 sequence is CASSEAGWDRGYNEQFF. As DNA, the CDR3 is TGTGCCAGCAGTGAAGCTGGGTGGGACAGGGGGTACAATGAGCAGTTCTTC.

The V and J genes are TRBV12-5 and TRBJ1-1; D possibly corresponds to TRBD1 (5 bases). V lost 6 bases, J lost 1 base, and 12 bases lay in between. Germline lookup yields CDR1 LGHNT and CDR2 FRNRAP. The CDR3 is 14 amino acids. CDR3 bases: TGTGCTAGTGGCCCGGGGCAGACGAACACTGAAGCTTTCTTT. It is translated as CASGPGQTNTEAFF.

The CDR3 region is CASSLFNPEHEQFF. DNA for the CDR3: TGTGCCAGCAGCTTGTTTAACCCTGAGCATGAGCAGTTCTTC. V usage is TRBV5-4 and J usage is TRBJ2-1; D is ambiguous. Germline V gene data show CDR1 as SGHNT and CDR2 as YYREEE (reference sequence). Trimming cost V 1 base and J 8 bases, with 13 bases left between them. The CDR3 runs 14 residues.

The chain has TRBV28 and TRBJ2-6, with a tentative D call TRBD2 (6 bases). Germline CDR1 is MDHEN and CDR2 is SYDVKM. Trimming took 5 bases from V and 0 from J, leaving 11 bases between them. CDR3 length: 16 amino acids. CDR3 sequence: CASSDPGGSGANVLTF. In DNA form, the CDR3 reads TGTGCCAGCAGTGACCCCGGGGGCTCTGGGGCCAACGTCCTGACTTTC. The variable domain in full, completed from reference TRBV28 and TRBJ2-6, reads DVKVTQSSRYLVKRTGEKVFLECVQDMDHENMFWYRQDPGLGLRLIYFSYDVKMKEKGDIPEGYSVSREKKERFSLILESASTNQTSMYLCASSDPGGSGANVLTFGAGSRLTVL.

V is TRBV7-8 and J is TRBJ2-1; possibly TRBD2 for D (5 bases). Between the trimmed V and J ends, which lost 1 base and 2 bases, there was a span of 9 bases. This CDR3 is 15 amino acids long. Looked up from germline, CDR1 is SGHVS and CDR2 is FQNEAQ. The DNA of the CDR3 is TGTGCCAGCAGCTTAGTTGCGGAGGCCTACAATGAGCAGTTCTTC. Its protein product is CASSLVAEAYNEQFF. The full variable domain, its missing parts supplied by reference TRBV7-8 and TRBJ2-1, is GAGVSQSPRYKVAKRGQDVALRCDPISGHVSLFWYQQALGQGPEFLTYFQNEAQLDKSGLPSDRFFAERPEGSVSTLKIQRTQQEDSAVYLCASSLVAEAYNEQFFGPGTRLTVL.

This sequence joins TRBV10-1 and TRBJ2-1; 9 nucleotides align to TRBD2. With 0 bases clipped from V and 4 bases from J, the junction kept 1 base outside the gene matches. The germline gives CDR1 WNHNN, CDR2 SYGVQD (reference sequence). CDR3 length: 15 residues. CDR3 protein: CASSESSGGYNEQFF. DNA for the CDR3: TGCGCCAGCAGTGAGTCAAGCGGGGGGTACAATGAGCAGTTCTTC.

V gene TRBV27 combines with J gene TRBJ2-3; D unresolved. The CDR3 is made up of 18 amino acids. V was pared by 5 bases and J by 2 bases, with 23 bases between. Germline CDR1 and CDR2: MNHEY and SMNVEV (reference sequence). The CDR3 region is CASSLDDASPFNTDTQYF. The CDR3 region has the DNA TGTGCCAGCAGTCTCGACGACGCTTCCCCCTTTAACACAGATACGCAGTATTTT.

This clone occurred once. This chain uses TRBV19 with TRBJ2-4; TRBD1 matches at 8 bases. CDR3 size: 15 residues. The ends lost 6 bases at V and 0 bases at J; junction bases unmatched: 4. Looked up from germline, CDR1 is LNHDA and CDR2 is SQIVND (reference sequence). CDR3 sequence reads: CASSDGQGAKNIQYF. CDR3 nucleotide sequence: TGTGCCAGTAGCGATGGACAGGGAGCCAAAAACATTCAGTACTTC.

Here the CDR3 reads CASSPRRGPPYYNEQFF. CDR3 DNA sequence: TGTGCCAGCAGCCCCCGCCGAGGGCCCCCTTACTACAATGAGCAGTTCTTC. This chain joins TRBV11-2 and TRBJ2-1; tentative D call: TRBD2 (5 bases). The CDR3 is 17 residues long. Trimming pared 5 bases from V and 3 bases from J, leaving 20 bases between. Per germline, CDR1 SGHAT and CDR2 FQNNGV.

The V and J genes are TRBV21-1 and TRBJ1-4; TRBD1, as called in the table, went unchecked against the DNA. TRBV21-1 has pseudogene status. This CDR3 spans 14 amino acids. The CDR3 loop is CASSLDRVHEKLFF. CDR3 bases: TGTGCCAGCAGCCTGGACAGGGTTCATGAAAAACTGTTTTTT.

In nucleotides, the CDR3 is TGCAGTGTTGGTGACAGAATAAAAAACATTCAGTACTTC. It yields the protein CSVGDRIKNIQYF. J is TRBJ2-4 and V is TRBV20-1; the D gene is possibly TRBD1 (5 bases). Trimming left V 7 bases short and J 4 bases short, with 14 bases between. Germline CDR1 reads DFQATT; CDR2 reads SNEGSKA (reference sequence). The CDR3 is made up of 13 amino acids.

The chain uses TRBV24-1 and TRBJ2-2; D remains ambiguous. The CDR3 is 13 residues long. The V gene's germline CDR1 is KGHDR and CDR2 SFDVKD. Trimming shortened V by 4 bases and J by 6 bases, and 8 bases separated the two germline ends. CDR3 region: CATSDTRSGELFF. As DNA, the CDR3 is TGTGCCACCAGTGACACCAGGTCCGGGGAGCTGTTTTTT.

The chain recombines TRBV4-2 with TRBJ2-2, with D unclear. The CDR3 sequence is 11 residues long. Germline-derived CDR1 and CDR2 are LGHNA and YNFKEQ. Trimming left V 7 bases short and J 4 bases short, with 4 bases between. CDR3 region: CASKVTGELFF. Written as DNA, the CDR3 is TGTGCCAGCAAGGTCACCGGGGAGCTGTTTTTT.

The rearrangement uses TRBV28 and TRBJ2-7; D is unresolved. This CDR3 region has 14 residues. V lost 6 bases and J 3 bases, leaving 15 bases between the germline ends. Germline assignment: CDR1 MDHEN and CDR2 SYDVKM. The CDR3 loop is CASSIHRVGYEQYF. The CDR3 nucleotides read TGTGCCAGCAGCATACACCGGGTGGGCTACGAGCAGTACTTC.

V gene TRBV10-3 combines with J gene TRBJ2-5; D unresolved. There are 12 residues in the CDR3. Per the germline V gene, CDR1 is ENHRY and CDR2 is SYGVKD. V was trimmed by 2 bases and J by 2 bases, leaving 3 bases between them. In nucleotides, the CDR3 is TGTGCCATCAGTGAGAGGCAAGAGACCCAGTACTTC. Encoded protein: CAISERQETQYF.

This chain links TRBV9 with TRBJ1-1; the D gene is possibly TRBD1 (5 bases). CDR3 size: 15 residues. V was shortened by 0 bases and J by 3 bases, with 12 bases between the two germline ends. CDR1 SGDLS and CDR2 YYNGEE come from the germline V gene. Here the CDR3 reads CASSVEKGIYTEAFF. CDR3 in DNA: TGTGCCAGCAGCGTAGAAAAGGGGATTTACACTGAAGCTTTCTTT.

The chain joins TRBV19 to TRBJ2-6; D possibly corresponds to TRBD1 (6 bases). The CDR3 contains 20 residues. The V and J ends lost 4 bases and 1 base respectively, with 23 bases between them. CDR1 is LNHDA and CDR2 is SQIVND in the germline V gene (reference sequence). The chain's CDR3 is CASSRARGERTTSGANVLTF. In DNA, the CDR3 is TGTGCCAGTAGTAGGGCCAGGGGCGAACGAACAACGTCTGGGGCCAACGTCCTGACTTTC. Drawing the rest from reference TRBV19 and TRBJ2-6, the complete variable domain is DGGITQSPKYLFRKEGQNVTLSCEQNLNHDAMYWYRQDPGQGLRLIYYSQIVNDFQKGDIAEGYSVSREKKESFPLTVTSAQKNPTAFYLCASSRARGERTTSGANVLTFGAGSRLTVL.